Shown below are 5 T cell receptor beta chains from a single sample sequenced in a study of T-cell reconstitution after alpha-beta-depleted transplantation in children. Unique molecular identifiers were used in preparing the TCRbeta library. TCRdb re-derived calls from the PCR reads in MiXCR, one entry per CDR3 protein. Among approximately 230,000 distinct CDR3 sequences, approximately 24% were seen once, and the ten largest hold 4% to 6%. The specimen was PBMCs, mostly from graft donor cells, collected 360 days after TCRalphabeta/CD19-depleted stem cell transplant. The receptors shown here come from a female patient aged 2 to 10 who had a stem cell transplant for congenital amegakaryocytic thrombocytopenia, so the T cells may come from the graft donor.

The chain employs TRBV5-5 and TRBJ2-3, with D uncertain. This CDR3 contains 17 residues. In germline, CDR1 is SGHKS, CDR2 YYEKEE (reference sequence). The V end was cut by 4 bases, the J end by 2 bases, with 20 bases between. The CDR3 spells CASSRPSKTDSTDTQYF. The CDR3 bases are TGTGCCAGCAGCCGTCCCTCAAAGACGGATTCCACAGATACGCAGTATTTT.

The rearrangement joins TRBV5-1 to TRBJ2-1; 7 bases align to TRBD2. There are 24 residues in the CDR3. With V trimmed by 0 bases and J by 8 bases, 35 bases remained unmatched. CDR1 SGHRS and CDR2 YFSETQ come from the germline V gene. Here the CDR3 DNA reads TGCGCCAGCAGCTTGGAGTACAGGACTAGGCGTAGTGAGGGCCTCGGGAGCCCTCTCTATGAGCAGTTCTTC. Translating it yields CASSLEYRTRRSEGLGSPLYEQFF. Full variable domain (rest looked up from reference TRBV5-1 and TRBJ2-1): KAGVTQTPRYLIKTRGQQVTLSCSPISGHRSVSWYQQTPGQGLQFLFEYFSETQRNKGNFPGRFSGRQFSNSRSEMNVSTLELGDSALYLCASSLEYRTRRSEGLGSPLYEQFFGPGTRLTVL.

The sample holds many counts of this clonotype. This rearrangement joins TRBV20-1 to TRBJ1-5; 8 bases match TRBD1. The germline gives CDR1 DFQATT, CDR2 SNEGSKA (reference sequence). With 3 bases clipped from V and 6 bases from J, the junction kept 7 bases outside the gene matches. This CDR3 has 14 residues. CDR3 region: CSASGRQGIQPQHF. CDR3 coding DNA: TGCAGTGCTAGTGGAAGACAGGGGATTCAGCCCCAGCATTTT.

This clonotype came up once. V is TRBV30 and J is TRBJ1-3; TRBD1 is a possible D gene (5 bases). Germline V CDR1 and CDR2: GTSNPN, SVGIG (reference sequence). The CDR3 has 15 amino acids. The germline V and J ends were trimmed by 4 bases and 0 bases, with 13 bases remaining between them. The CDR3 here is CAWKRDRRSGNTIYF. The CDR3 region has the DNA TGTGCCTGGAAAAGGGACCGCCGCTCTGGAAACACCATATATTTT.

V is TRBV7-8 and J is TRBJ2-7, with TRBD1 identical over 9 bases. Trimming cost V 4 bases and J 3 bases; bases outside gene matches: 16. Germline V gene lookup returns CDR1 SGHVS and CDR2 FQNEAQ. The CDR3 sequence is 18 residues long. The chain's CDR3 is CASSWDREESRADYEQYF. The CDR3 nucleotides are TGTGCCAGCAGCTGGGACAGGGAAGAAAGTAGGGCTGACTACGAGCAGTACTTC.